Below are 15 T cell receptor beta chains sequenced from a single sample in a study of shared clonotypes between healthy human individuals. Assay: immunoSEQ multiplex PCR; the TCRdb copy retains only in-frame clones and omits some. The data contain some 1,100,000 clones, about four fifths of them singletons. The sequencing input was memory CD4+ T cells from PBMCs. This sample's subset: CD45RA-negative fraction. The source of these receptors is a young man in good health. Some clones in this sample may be carry-over from other donors' samples.

This clone has more than one count but fewer than ten. The gene calls are TRBV7-6 and TRBJ2-5, with TRBD2 identical over 9 bases. CDR1 and CDR2 (germline): SGHVS, FNYEAQ. The CDR3 totals 14 residues. Unmatched junction bases numbered 7, after V lost 5 bases and J lost 6 bases. The CDR3 region has the DNA TGTGCCAGCAGCCCTCCGGGACTAGCACAGACCCAGTACTTC. It encodes CASSPPGLAQTQYF.

The chain combines TRBV9 with TRBJ2-1, with TRBD2 matching over 11 bases. The V and J ends lost 3 bases and 7 bases, in that order; junction bases with no gene match: 9. Germline CDR1 is SGDLS and CDR2 is YYNGEE. This CDR3 spans 16 amino acids. The CDR3 DNA reads TGTGCCAGCAGCGGGGGAACTAGCGGGAGTATAAATGAGCAGTTCTTC. As protein: CASSGGTSGSINEQFF.

V and J are TRBV19 and TRBJ2-1, with TRBD2 identical over 8 bases. With 1 base clipped from V and 6 bases from J, the junction kept 8 bases outside the gene matches. Germline values: CDR1 LNHDA, CDR2 SQIVND (reference sequence). This CDR3 region has 16 residues. CDR3 sequence (DNA): TGTGCCAGTAGTATAGGAGTGGCGGGAGGCAGCAATGAGCAGTTCTTC. It yields the protein CASSIGVAGGSNEQFF.

The chain's CDR3 is CASSRASTSASSYNEQFF. The DNA for the CDR3 is TGTGCCAGCAGCCGCGCGTCCACTAGCGCCTCCTCCTACAATGAGCAGTTCTTC. The chain recombines TRBV27 with TRBJ2-1; 7 bases agree with TRBD2. V shed 6 bases, J shed 0 bases, and the junction held 14 bases outside the gene matches. The V gene's germline CDR1 is MNHEY and CDR2 SMNVEV (reference sequence). The CDR3 runs 18 residues.

This clone was detected once. One end of the junction does not line up with germline, which may come from a read error. The V gene is TRBV7-2, the J gene TRBJ1-5, with a tentative D call TRBD1 (5 bases). The CDR3 is made up of 15 amino acids. The germline gives CDR1 SGHTA, CDR2 FQGNSA. The CDR3, as DNA: TGTGCCAGCAGCTTAGCGCCTGGGGGGAATCGGCCCCAGCATTTT. This translates into CASSLAPGGNRPQHF. Using reference TRBV7-2 and TRBJ1-5 for the parts outside the CDR3, the full variable domain is GAGVSQSPSNKVTEKGKDVELRCDPISGHTALYWYRQSLGQGLEFLIYFQGNSAPDKSGLPSDRFSAERTGGSVSTLTIQRTQQEDSAVYLCASSLAPGGNRPQHFGDGTRLSIL.

The rearrangement uses TRBV18 and TRBJ1-2; D gene unclear. V lost 3 bases and J 0 bases, leaving 8 bases between the germline ends. The CDR3 contains 14 residues. Germline values: CDR1 KGHSH, CDR2 LQKENI. CDR3 amino acids: CASSPNAPNYGYTF. The CDR3 region has the DNA TGTGCCAGCTCACCCAACGCCCCTAACTATGGCTACACCTTC.

J is TRBJ2-7 and V is TRBV29-1; 8 nucleotides match TRBD2. The CDR3 spans 15 residues. The trim removed 7 bases at V and 2 bases at J, leaving 13 bases unmatched. Germline V gene sequence: CDR1 SQVTM, CDR2 ANQGSEA. Here the CDR3 DNA reads TGCAGCGCCCTCCGCGGGGGGATACCCCCCTACGAGCAGTACTTC. This codes for CSALRGGIPPYEQYF.

The CDR3 DNA sequence: TGTGCCAGCAGCTCCCAAGCGGGAGGCTACGAGCAGTACTTC. The encoded protein is CASSSQAGGYEQYF. This chain joins TRBV7-2 and TRBJ2-7; 9 nucleotides match TRBD2. The CDR3 loop spans 14 amino acids. CDR1 and CDR2 (germline): SGHTA, FQGNSA. V lost 4 bases to trimming and J lost 3 bases; unmatched junction nucleotides: 4.

This chain connects TRBV19 to TRBJ1-3; D is unclear. In germline, CDR1 is LNHDA, CDR2 SQIVND (reference sequence). The ends were cut back, 10 bases at V and 4 bases at J, with 11 bases in the middle. The CDR3 is 12 amino acids. CDR3 DNA sequence: TGTGCCACCAGAAGATCGGGAAACACCATATATTTT. Its translation is CATRRSGNTIYF.

The chain recombines TRBV11-3 with TRBJ2-1, with D tentatively TRBD2 (5 bases). The CDR3 extends over 13 amino acids. Germline-derived CDR1 and CDR2 are SGHNT and YENEEA. V was shortened by 1 base and J by 8 bases, with 9 bases between the two germline ends. CDR3 sequence reads: CASSLAAGHEQFF. The CDR3 DNA follows: TGTGCCAGCAGCTTAGCGGCGGGCCATGAGCAGTTCTTC.

CDR3 loop: CSVVQGGGHYGYTF. The CDR3 region has the DNA TGCAGCGTCGTCCAAGGCGGGGGTCACTATGGCTACACCTTC. The chain couples TRBV29-1 to TRBJ1-2; D might be TRBD1 (5 bases). The CDR3 covers 14 residues. Germline lookup yields CDR1 SQVTM and CDR2 ANQGSEA. Trimming left V 6 bases short and J 3 bases short, with 17 bases between.

About this clone itself: The junction differs from germline at one of its ends, possibly a read error. This chain links TRBV14 with TRBJ2-5; TRBD2 is a possible D gene (6 bases). Germline V CDR1 and CDR2: SGHDN, FVKESK. The CDR3 length is 17 residues. In nucleotides, the CDR3 is TGTGCCAGCAGCCAAGGTCTTAGCGGAGGTCATCAAGGGACCCAGTACTTC. Encoded protein: CASSQGLSGGHQGTQYF. The full variable domain, rest sourced from reference TRBV14 and TRBJ2-5, is EAGVTQFPSHSVIEKGQTVTLRCDPISGHDNLYWYRRVMGKEIKFLLHFVKESKQDESGMPNNRFLAERTGGTYSTLKVQPAELEDSGVYFCASSQGLSGGHQGTQYFGPGTRLLVL.

V gene TRBV5-6 combines with J gene TRBJ2-5; 8 bases are shared with TRBD2. V shed 0 bases and J 5 bases; nucleotides not matched to a gene: 9. The CDR3 has 16 amino acids. Per the germline V gene, CDR1 is SGHDT and CDR2 is YYEEEE. For the CDR3, the DNA is TGTGCCAGCAGCTTGGAAGGACTAGCAGGGCGGGAGACCCAGTACTTC. This encodes CASSLEGLAGRETQYF. Drawing the rest from reference TRBV5-6 and TRBJ2-5, the complete variable domain is DAGVTQSPTHLIKTRGQQVTLRCSPKSGHDTVSWYQQALGQGPQFIFQYYEEEERQRGNFPDRFSGHQFPNYSSELNVNALLLGDSALYLCASSLEGLAGRETQYFGPGTRLLVL.

V usage is TRBV10-3 and J usage is TRBJ2-1, with 13 bases lining up with TRBD2. J lost 1 base, V lost 6 bases, and 6 bases had no gene match. The CDR3 covers 17 residues. Per the germline V gene, CDR1 is ENHRY and CDR2 is SYGVKD. This CDR3 reads CAIRGTSGRGSYNEQFF. The DNA of the CDR3 is TGTGCCATCAGAGGTACTAGCGGGAGGGGGTCCTACAATGAGCAGTTCTTC.

The gene calls are TRBV7-8 and TRBJ2-7; 9 bases map to TRBD2. Germline trimming cut 1 base from V and 3 bases from J; bases unmatched to any gene: 10. CDR1 SGHVS and CDR2 FQNEAQ come from the germline V gene. CDR3 length: 17 residues. CDR3 in amino acids: CASSLGGASGKYYEQYF. CDR3 sequence (DNA): TGTGCCAGCAGCTTAGGTGGTGCTAGCGGGAAATACTACGAGCAGTACTTC.